Detailed here is one T cell receptor (beta chain). These data originate in a study of OX40 agonist ivuxolimab in advanced cancers. Deletions cut 6 bases from V and 6 bases from J, with 18 bases between. The CDR3 extends over 15 amino acids. CDR1 and CDR2 (germline): SEHNR, FQNEAQ (reference sequence). Assay: immunoSEQ multiplex PCR; the TCRdb copy retains only in-frame clones and omits some. The data contain more than 70,000 clones, roughly 89% of them singletons. The sequencing used CD4+ or CD8+ T cells sorted from blood, collected in a trial of the OX40 agonist ivuxolimab. This rearrangement joins TRBV7-9 to TRBJ2-1; a possible D gene is TRBD1 (6 bases). The TCR sequence derives from an adult with an advanced solid tumor such as melanoma, head and neck, liver or kidney cancer. The CDR3 DNA is TGTGCCAGCAGGGGAGCAGACAGGTCTTTCAATGAGCAGTTCTTC. Its translation: CASRGADRSFNEQFF. Variable domain in full (rest from reference TRBV7-9 and TRBJ2-1): DTGVSQNPRHKITKRGQNVTFRCDPISEHNRLYWYRQTLGQGPEFLTYFQNEAQLEKSRLLSDRFSAERPKGSFSTLEIQRTEQGDSAMYLCASRGADRSFNEQFFGPGTRLTVL.